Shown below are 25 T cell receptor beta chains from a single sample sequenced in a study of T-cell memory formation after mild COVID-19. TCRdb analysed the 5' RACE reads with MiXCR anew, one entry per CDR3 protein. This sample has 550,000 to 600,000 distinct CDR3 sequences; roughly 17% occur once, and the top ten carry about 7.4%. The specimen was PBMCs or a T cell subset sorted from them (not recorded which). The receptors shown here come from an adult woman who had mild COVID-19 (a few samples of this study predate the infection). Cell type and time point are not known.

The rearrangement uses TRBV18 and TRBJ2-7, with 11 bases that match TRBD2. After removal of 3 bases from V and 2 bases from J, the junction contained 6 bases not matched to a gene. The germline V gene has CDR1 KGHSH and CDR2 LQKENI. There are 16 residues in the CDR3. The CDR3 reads CASSPLAGGETYEQYF. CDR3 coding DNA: TGTGCCAGCTCACCTTTAGCGGGAGGGGAGACCTACGAGCAGTACTTC.

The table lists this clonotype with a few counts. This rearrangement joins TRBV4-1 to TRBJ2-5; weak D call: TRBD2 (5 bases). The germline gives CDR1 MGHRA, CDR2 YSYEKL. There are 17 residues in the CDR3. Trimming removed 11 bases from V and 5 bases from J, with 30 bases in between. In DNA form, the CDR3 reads TGCGCCCCGCTCTTCAGGCCTCTCTTAGTGGAGGCGGAGACCCAGTACTTC. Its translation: CAPLFRPLLVEAETQYF.

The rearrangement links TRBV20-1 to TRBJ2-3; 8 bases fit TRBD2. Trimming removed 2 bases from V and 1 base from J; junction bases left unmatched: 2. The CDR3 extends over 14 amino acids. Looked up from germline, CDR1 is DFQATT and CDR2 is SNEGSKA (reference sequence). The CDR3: CSARSTSGTDTQYF. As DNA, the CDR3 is TGCAGTGCTAGATCGACTAGCGGCACAGATACGCAGTATTTT.

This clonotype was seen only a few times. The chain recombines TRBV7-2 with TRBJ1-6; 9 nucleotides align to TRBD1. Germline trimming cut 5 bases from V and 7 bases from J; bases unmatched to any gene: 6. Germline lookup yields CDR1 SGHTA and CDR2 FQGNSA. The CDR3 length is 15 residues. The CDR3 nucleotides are TGTGCCAGCAGCCCTTGGACAGGGGCGAATTCACCCCTCCACTTT. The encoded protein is CASSPWTGANSPLHF.

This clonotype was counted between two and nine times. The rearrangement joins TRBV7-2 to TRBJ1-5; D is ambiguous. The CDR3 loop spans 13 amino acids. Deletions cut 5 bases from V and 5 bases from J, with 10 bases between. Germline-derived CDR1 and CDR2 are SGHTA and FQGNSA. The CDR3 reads CASSRDTDQPQHF. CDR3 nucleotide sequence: TGTGCCAGCAGCCGAGACACCGATCAGCCCCAGCATTTT.

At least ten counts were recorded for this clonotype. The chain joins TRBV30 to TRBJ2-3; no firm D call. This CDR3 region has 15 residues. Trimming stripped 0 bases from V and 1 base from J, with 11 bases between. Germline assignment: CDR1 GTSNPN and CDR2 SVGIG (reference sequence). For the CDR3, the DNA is TGTGCCTGGAGTGTTTTTAGCTCCGGCACAGATACGCAGTATTTT. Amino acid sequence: CAWSVFSSGTDTQYF.

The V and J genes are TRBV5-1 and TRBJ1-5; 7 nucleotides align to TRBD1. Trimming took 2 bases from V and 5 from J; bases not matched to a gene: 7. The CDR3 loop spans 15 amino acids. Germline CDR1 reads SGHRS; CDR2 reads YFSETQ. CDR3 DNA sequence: TGCGCCAGCAGCTTCTCGGGACAGTCACATCAGCCCCAGCATTTT. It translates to CASSFSGQSHQPQHF.

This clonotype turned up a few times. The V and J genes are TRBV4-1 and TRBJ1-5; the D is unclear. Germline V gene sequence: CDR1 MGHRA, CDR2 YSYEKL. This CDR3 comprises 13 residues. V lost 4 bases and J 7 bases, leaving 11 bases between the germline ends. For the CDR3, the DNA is TGCGCCAGCAGCCCGTTGGGTTTCCAGCCCCAGCATTTT. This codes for CASSPLGFQPQHF.

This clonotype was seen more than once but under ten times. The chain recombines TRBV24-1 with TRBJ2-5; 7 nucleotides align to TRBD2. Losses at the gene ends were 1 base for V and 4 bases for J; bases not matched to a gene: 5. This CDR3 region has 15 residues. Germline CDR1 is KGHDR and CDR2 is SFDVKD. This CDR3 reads CATSDFVSGRETQYF. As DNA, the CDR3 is TGTGCCACCAGTGATTTCGTTAGCGGGCGAGAGACCCAGTACTTC.

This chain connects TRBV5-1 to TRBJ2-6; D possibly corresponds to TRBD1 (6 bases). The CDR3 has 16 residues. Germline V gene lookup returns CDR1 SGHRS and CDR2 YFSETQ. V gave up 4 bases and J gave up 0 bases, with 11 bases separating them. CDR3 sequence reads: CASSLRTVSGANVLTF. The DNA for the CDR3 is TGCGCCAGCAGCCTTCGGACAGTCTCTGGGGCCAACGTCCTGACTTTC.

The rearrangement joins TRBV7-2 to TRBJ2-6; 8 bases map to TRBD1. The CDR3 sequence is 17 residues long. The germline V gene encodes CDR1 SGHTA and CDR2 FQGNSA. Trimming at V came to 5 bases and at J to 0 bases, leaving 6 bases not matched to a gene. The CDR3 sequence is CASSPQGALSGANVLTF. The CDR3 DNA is TGTGCCAGCAGCCCGCAGGGGGCCCTCTCTGGGGCCAACGTCCTGACTTTC.

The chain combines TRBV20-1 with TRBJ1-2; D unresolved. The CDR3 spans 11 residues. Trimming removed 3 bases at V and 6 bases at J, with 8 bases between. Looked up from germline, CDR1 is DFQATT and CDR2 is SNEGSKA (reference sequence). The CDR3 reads CSASGQNGYTF. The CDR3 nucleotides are TGCAGTGCTAGCGGGCAGAATGGCTACACCTTC.

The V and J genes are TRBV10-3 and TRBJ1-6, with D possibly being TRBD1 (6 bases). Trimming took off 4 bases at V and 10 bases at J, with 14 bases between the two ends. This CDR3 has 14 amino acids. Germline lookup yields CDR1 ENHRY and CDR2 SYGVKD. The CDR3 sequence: CAISVGGLNSPLHF. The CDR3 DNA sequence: TGTGCCATCAGTGTGGGGGGCTTAAACTCACCCCTCCACTTT.

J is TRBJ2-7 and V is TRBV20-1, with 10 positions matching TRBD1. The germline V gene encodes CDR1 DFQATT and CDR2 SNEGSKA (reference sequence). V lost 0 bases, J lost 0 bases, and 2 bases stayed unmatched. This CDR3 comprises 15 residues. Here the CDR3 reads CSARETGGGSYEQYF. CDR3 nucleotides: TGCAGTGCTAGAGAGACAGGGGGCGGCTCCTACGAGCAGTACTTC.

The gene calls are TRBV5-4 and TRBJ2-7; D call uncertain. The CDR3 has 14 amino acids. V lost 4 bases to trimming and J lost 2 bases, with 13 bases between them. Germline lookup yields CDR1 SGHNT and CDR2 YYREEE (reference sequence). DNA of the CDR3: TGTGCCAGCAGCCTATCCCAGAATACCTACGAGCAGTACTTC. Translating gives CASSLSQNTYEQYF.

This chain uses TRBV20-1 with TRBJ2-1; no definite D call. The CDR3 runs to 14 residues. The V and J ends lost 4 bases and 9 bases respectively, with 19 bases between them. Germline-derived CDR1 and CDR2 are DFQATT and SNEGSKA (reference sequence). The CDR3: CSANHRRMFGEQFF. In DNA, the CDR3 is TGCAGTGCTAACCATCGGAGAATGTTTGGTGAGCAGTTCTTC.

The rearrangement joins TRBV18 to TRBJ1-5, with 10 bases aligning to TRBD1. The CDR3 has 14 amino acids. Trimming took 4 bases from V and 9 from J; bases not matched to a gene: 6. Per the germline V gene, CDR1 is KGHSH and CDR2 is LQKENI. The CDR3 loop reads CASSLGTGAGPQHF. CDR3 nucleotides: TGTGCCAGCTCACTTGGGACAGGGGCTGGGCCCCAGCATTTT.

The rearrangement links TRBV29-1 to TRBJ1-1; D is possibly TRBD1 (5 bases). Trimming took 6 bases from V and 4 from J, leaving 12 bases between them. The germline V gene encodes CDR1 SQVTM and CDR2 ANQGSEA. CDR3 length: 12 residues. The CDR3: CSVGDGPTEAFF. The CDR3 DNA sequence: TGCAGCGTGGGGGACGGGCCCACTGAAGCTTTCTTT.

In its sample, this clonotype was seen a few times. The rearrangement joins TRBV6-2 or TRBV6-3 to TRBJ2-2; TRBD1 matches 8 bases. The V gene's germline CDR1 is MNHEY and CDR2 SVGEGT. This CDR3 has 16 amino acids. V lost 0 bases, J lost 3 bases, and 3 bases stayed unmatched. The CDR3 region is CASSYSWTGHTGELFF. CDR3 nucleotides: TGTGCCAGCAGTTACTCCTGGACAGGGCACACCGGGGAGCTGTTTTTT.

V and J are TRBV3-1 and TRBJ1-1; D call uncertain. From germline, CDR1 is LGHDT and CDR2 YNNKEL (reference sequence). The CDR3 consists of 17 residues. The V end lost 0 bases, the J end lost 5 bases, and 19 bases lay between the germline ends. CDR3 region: CASSQESWRGLRTEAFF. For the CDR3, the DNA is TGTGCCAGCAGCCAAGAATCCTGGCGGGGTTTACGGACTGAAGCTTTCTTT.

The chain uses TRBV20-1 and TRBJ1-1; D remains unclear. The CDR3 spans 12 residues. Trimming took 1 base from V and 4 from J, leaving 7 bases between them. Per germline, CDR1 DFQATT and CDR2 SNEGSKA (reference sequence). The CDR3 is CSARGRPTEAFF. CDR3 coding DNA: TGCAGTGCTAGAGGCAGACCCACTGAAGCTTTCTTT.

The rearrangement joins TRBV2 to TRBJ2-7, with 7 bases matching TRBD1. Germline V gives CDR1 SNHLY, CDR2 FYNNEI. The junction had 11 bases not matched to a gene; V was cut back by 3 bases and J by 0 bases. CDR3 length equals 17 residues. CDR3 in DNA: TGTGCCAGCAGTGAGACGGCCGACAGGGCCTCCTCCTACGAGCAGTACTTC. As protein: CASSETADRASSYEQYF.

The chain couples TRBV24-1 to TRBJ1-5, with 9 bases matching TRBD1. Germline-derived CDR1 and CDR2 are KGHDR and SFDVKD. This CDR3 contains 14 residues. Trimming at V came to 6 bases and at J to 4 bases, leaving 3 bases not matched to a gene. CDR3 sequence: CATSQDRGNQPQHF. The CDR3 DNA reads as TGTGCCACCAGTCAGGACAGGGGAAATCAGCCCCAGCATTTT.

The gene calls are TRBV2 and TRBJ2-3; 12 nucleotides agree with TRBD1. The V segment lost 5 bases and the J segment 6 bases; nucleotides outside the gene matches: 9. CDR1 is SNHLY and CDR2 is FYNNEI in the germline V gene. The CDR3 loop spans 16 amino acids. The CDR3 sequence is CASSFTGTGGSDTQYF. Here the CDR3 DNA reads TGTGCCAGCAGTTTTACCGGGACAGGGGGCTCGGATACGCAGTATTTT.

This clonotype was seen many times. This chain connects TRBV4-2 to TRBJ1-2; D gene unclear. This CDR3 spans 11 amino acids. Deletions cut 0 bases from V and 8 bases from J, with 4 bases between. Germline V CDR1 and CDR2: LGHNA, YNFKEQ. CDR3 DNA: TGTGCCAGCAGCCAAGAAGGGGGCTACACCTTC. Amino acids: CASSQEGGYTF.